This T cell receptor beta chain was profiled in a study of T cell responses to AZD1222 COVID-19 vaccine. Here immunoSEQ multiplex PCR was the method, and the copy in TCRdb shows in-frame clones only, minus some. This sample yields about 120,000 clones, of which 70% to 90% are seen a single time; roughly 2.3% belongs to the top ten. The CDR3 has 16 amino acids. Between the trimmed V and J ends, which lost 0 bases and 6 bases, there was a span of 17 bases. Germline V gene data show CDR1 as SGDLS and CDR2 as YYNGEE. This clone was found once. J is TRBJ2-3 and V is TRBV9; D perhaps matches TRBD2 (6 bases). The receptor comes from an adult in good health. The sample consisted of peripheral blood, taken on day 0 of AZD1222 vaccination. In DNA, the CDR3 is TGTGCCAGCAGCGTAGTTGGAGGAGGGGATTGGGATACGCAGTATTTT. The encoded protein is CASSVVGGGDWDTQYF.